This T cell receptor beta chain was obtained from a study of blood T cell repertoires in COVID-19. Study-level background: The United States, Italy and Spain provided the acute and convalescent COVID-19 samples.

Measured with immunoSEQ multiplex PCR; TCRdb has only the in-frame clones, and not every one. The sample records 200,000 to 250,000 clones, approximately 86% being singletons. This clone was detected only once. The CDR3 has 15 amino acids. V was pared by 4 bases and J by 8 bases, with 14 bases of the junction left unmatched. The germline gives CDR1 SGHRS, CDR2 YFSETQ. The rearrangement joins TRBV5-1 to TRBJ1-1; 7 bases match TRBD1. The source of this sequence is a man aged 18-30 years with active or convalescent COVID-19. The sample taken for sequencing was peripheral blood. This CDR3 is CASSPTGTDGAEAFF. CDR3 coding DNA: TGCGCCAGCAGCCCGACCGGGACAGATGGCGCAGAAGCTTTCTTT.